These 14 T cell receptor beta chains came from one sample sequenced in a study of cytomegalovirus exposure and HLA in healthy donors. The primer mix had 60 Vbeta and 13 Jbeta primers. The protocol was immunoSEQ multiplex PCR, while the TCRdb copy is restricted to in-frame clones and leaves out a portion. The table records 85,000 to 100,000 clones, around 77% of them present only once. The sequencing input was PBMCs. Receptor source: a man aged 40-50 years in good health and CMV-seronegative.

The chain employs TRBV7-8 and TRBJ1-6; 9 bases are shared with TRBD1. With V trimmed by 0 bases and J by 9 bases, 6 bases remained unmatched. The CDR3 runs to 16 residues. Germline assignment: CDR1 SGHVS and CDR2 FQNEAQ. The DNA of the CDR3 is TGTGCCAGCAGCTTAGCGAGGGGACAGGGAACTTCACCCCTCCACTTT. This translates into CASSLARGQGTSPLHF. The full variable domain, with the rest looked up from reference TRBV7-8 and TRBJ1-6, is GAGVSQSPRYKVAKRGQDVALRCDPISGHVSLFWYQQALGQGPEFLTYFQNEAQLDKSGLPSDRFFAERPEGSVSTLKIQRTQQEDSAVYLCASSLARGQGTSPLHFGNGTRLTVT.

J is TRBJ2-2 and V is TRBV7-7; 11 bases line up with TRBD2. With 8 bases clipped from V and 9 bases from J, the junction kept 5 bases outside the gene matches. This CDR3 region has 13 residues. Germline lookup yields CDR1 SSHAT and CDR2 FNYEAQ (reference sequence). CDR3 DNA: TGTGCCAGCCAAGGACTAGCGGGCTGGGAGCTGTTTTTT. As protein: CASQGLAGWELFF.

A word on this clone: The same CDR3 arises from other DNA sequences in this sample as well. The chain has TRBV30 and TRBJ2-1, with a tentative D call TRBD2 (5 bases). Trimming stripped 8 bases from V and 8 bases from J, with 25 bases between. Germline CDR1 and CDR2: GTSNPN and SVGIG (reference sequence). CDR3 length equals 15 residues. The CDR3 bases are TGTGCCAGTAATACCGGCACTGGGGAGAGCTATGAGCAGTTCTTC. Its translation: CASNTGTGESYEQFF.

This chain uses TRBV18 with TRBJ2-1; TRBD1 is a possible D gene (5 bases). Germline CDR1 is KGHSH and CDR2 is LQKENI. V was trimmed by 5 bases and J by 8 bases, leaving 10 bases between them. The CDR3 length is 12 residues. The CDR3 loop is CASSNLGDEQFF. In nucleotides, the CDR3 is TGTGCCAGCTCAAACTTAGGGGATGAGCAGTTCTTC.

This sequence joins TRBV28 and TRBJ1-2; D is uncertain. This CDR3 is 12 amino acids long. The germline V gene encodes CDR1 MDHEN and CDR2 SYDVKM. Trimming removed 10 bases from V and 6 bases from J, with 15 bases in between. CDR3 DNA: TGTGCCACCCGCCTAGCCAATCATGGCTACACCTTC. Translating it yields CATRLANHGYTF.

The count of this clone is one. The chain employs TRBV10-1 and TRBJ2-7, with D hard to call. V was shortened by 0 bases and J by 5 bases, with 14 bases between the two germline ends. Germline V gene lookup returns CDR1 WNHNN and CDR2 SYGVQD (reference sequence). This CDR3 has 15 residues. CDR3: CASSESGTPSNEQYF. The CDR3 DNA sequence: TGCGCCAGCAGTGAGTCGGGCACCCCGAGCAACGAGCAGTACTTC.

The CDR3 DNA reads as TGTGCCAGCAGTTTGGGGGCAGTTGAGGAAAAACTGTTTTTT. This translates into CASSLGAVEEKLFF. The chain is built from TRBV7-2 and TRBJ1-4, with D perhaps matching TRBD1 (6 bases). The CDR3 sequence is 14 residues long. V lost 6 bases, J lost 8 bases, and 16 bases lay in between. Germline assignment: CDR1 SGHTA and CDR2 FQGNSA. The full variable domain, with the rest looked up from reference TRBV7-2 and TRBJ1-4, is GAGVSQSPSNKVTEKGKDVELRCDPISGHTALYWYRQSLGQGLEFLIYFQGNSAPDKSGLPSDRFSAERTGGSVSTLTIQRTQQEDSAVYLCASSLGAVEEKLFFGSGTQLSVL.

This chain links TRBV13 with TRBJ2-7; a possible D gene is TRBD1 (5 bases). Germline V gives CDR1 PRHDT, CDR2 FYEKMQ (reference sequence). The V gene lost 5 bases and the J gene lost 3 bases, with 14 bases spanning the gap. This CDR3 has 14 residues. The CDR3, as DNA: TGTGCCAGCAGCCCCCGGACACGAGTCTACGAGCAGTACTTC. This translates into CASSPRTRVYEQYF. Combining the CDR3 with reference TRBV13 and TRBJ2-7 gives the whole variable domain AAGVIQSPRHLIKEKRETATLKCYPIPRHDTVYWYQQGPGQDPQFLISFYEKMQSDKGSIPDRFSAQQFSDYHSELNMSSLELGDSALYFCASSPRTRVYEQYFGPGTRLTVT.

The chain has TRBV10-3 and TRBJ2-3, with D unresolved. Trimming removed 10 bases from V and 2 bases from J, with 13 bases in between. This CDR3 has 13 amino acids. CDR1 and CDR2 from the germline V gene are ENHRY and SYGVKD. The CDR3 nucleotides read TGTGCCACCCAGAGGAGCGACACAGATACGCAGTATTTT. Residues: CATQRSDTDTQYF.

A few counts support this clone. This chain joins TRBV30 and TRBJ1-1, with no clear D. Germline-derived CDR1 and CDR2 are GTSNPN and SVGIG (reference sequence). This CDR3 comprises 11 residues. V lost 4 bases and J 3 bases, leaving 6 bases between the germline ends. In DNA, the CDR3 is TGTGCCTGGATTCGGGACACTGAAGCTTTCTTT. Encoded protein: CAWIRDTEAFF.

The sample holds a few counts of this clone. The V gene is TRBV5-4, the J gene TRBJ2-7, with 12 bases matching TRBD2. V was pared by 0 bases and J by 6 bases, with 4 bases of the junction left unmatched. The V gene's germline CDR1 is SGHNT and CDR2 YYREEE (reference sequence). CDR3 length: 15 residues. The CDR3 spells CASSLAPSGGVEQYF. The CDR3 region has the DNA TGTGCCAGCAGCTTGGCTCCTAGCGGGGGGGTCGAGCAGTACTTC.

The chain carries TRBV18 and TRBJ2-2; D gene uncertain. Trimming pared 2 bases from V and 6 bases from J, leaving 7 bases between. CDR3 length equals 13 residues. Germline V gene lookup returns CDR1 KGHSH and CDR2 LQKENI. CDR3 sequence: CASSPSSPGELFF. CDR3 nucleotide sequence: TGTGCCAGCTCACCAAGTAGTCCCGGGGAGCTGTTTTTT.

The chain links TRBV29-1 to TRBJ2-5; 7 bases line up with TRBD1. With 7 bases clipped from V and 0 bases from J, the junction kept 2 bases outside the gene matches. CDR3 length: 12 amino acids. Germline assignment: CDR1 SQVTM and CDR2 ANQGSEA. As DNA, the CDR3 is TGCAGCGCAGGGACAGACCAAGAGACCCAGTACTTC. It encodes CSAGTDQETQYF.

V is TRBV28 and J is TRBJ2-1, with D possibly matching TRBD1 (5 bases). CDR1 is MDHEN and CDR2 is SYDVKM in the germline V gene. Trimming removed 1 base from V and 7 bases from J, with 14 bases in between. The CDR3 has 15 residues. The CDR3 coding sequence is TGTGCCAGCAGTTTATCCTGGGCCCAGGGTAATGAGCAGTTCTTC. It yields the protein CASSLSWAQGNEQFF.